A selection of T cell receptor beta chains follows, all from one sample in a study of control samples from healthy donors and cancer patients. Using immunoSEQ multiplex PCR, the repertoire was profiled, and TCRdb retains in-frame clones only, with some absent. This table has approximately 110,000 clones, more than 85% appearing once. Sample: blood. All receptors derive from a woman between 50 and 59 years old in good health. The CDR3 runs from the conserved cysteine through the conserved F or W. A D gene is named only where the DNA matches it firmly. Clone size is given for some rows only: seen once, a few or many times, or a class if the clone is expanded.

V gene	D gene	clone size	J gene	CDR3 DNA	CDR3 protein
TRBV9	-	-	TRBJ2-3	TGTGCCAGCAGCGTTGGTACAGATACGCAGTATTTT	CASSVGTDTQYF
TRBV27	-	-	TRBJ1-3	TGTGCCAGCAGTTTGAGAGGTGGAGGGGGAAACACCATATATTTT	CASSLRGGGGNTIYF
TRBV19	-	-	TRBJ1-5	TGTGCCAGTAGTTTGCGGGAAGGGGGCAATCAGCCCCAGCATTTT	CASSLREGGNQPQHF
TRBV30	-	-	TRBJ2-2	TGTGCGGGCGGGTGGCGGGGGCAGAACACCGGGGAGCTGTTTTTT	CAGGWRGQNTGELFF
TRBV29-1	TRBD1	few	TRBJ1-1	TGCAGCGTTGTACCAGGGGGACGGACTGAAGCTTTCTTT	CSVVPGGRTEAFF
TRBV19	-	-	TRBJ1-5	TGTGCCAGTAGTATCCTCAGAGGAGGTCAGCCCCAGCATTTT	CASSILRGGQPQHF
TRBV7-3	TRBD1	-	TRBJ2-2	TGTGCCAGCAGCGTACAGCGGACAGGGACCGGGGAGCTGTTTTTT	CASSVQRTGTGELFF
TRBV3-1/TRBV3-2	TRBD2	once	TRBJ2-1	TGTGCCAGCAGCCAACACTCGACTAGCGTTATCGAGCAGTTCTTC	CASSQHSTSVIEQFF
TRBV30	TRBD1	-	TRBJ1-6	TGTGCCTGGAGTGTCATCGGACAGGGTAATTCACCCCTCCACTTT	CAWSVIGQGNSPLHF
TRBV15	-	-	TRBJ1-1	TGTGCCACCAGCAGAGGGCCAGGGAACACTGAAGCTTTCTTT	CATSRGPGNTEAFF
TRBV3-1/TRBV3-2	-	-	TRBJ2-7	TGTGCCAGCAGCCAAGGAACCAACGAGCAGTACTTC	CASSQGTNEQYF